These 4 T cell receptor beta chains were all obtained from the same sample, sequenced in a study of T-cell memory formation after mild COVID-19. In TCRdb, the 5' RACE reads were re-called with MiXCR into one record per CDR3 protein. The sample has about 110,000 distinct CDR3 sequences; 15% to 20% are singletons. Material for sequencing was PBMCs or a T cell subset sorted from them (not recorded which). These receptor sequences come from a man aged 18 to 30 who had mild COVID-19 (a few samples of this study predate the infection). Cell type and time point are not known.

This clonotype was recorded a few times. The chain joins TRBV7-6 to TRBJ2-5; D is perhaps TRBD1 (6 bases). V was shortened by 8 bases and J by 5 bases, with 12 bases between the two germline ends. Germline CDR1 is SGHVS and CDR2 is FNYEAQ. This CDR3 region has 12 residues. The DNA of the CDR3 is TGTGCCAGCCAGAGGGGGTATGAGACCCAGTACTTC. Translating it yields CASQRGYETQYF.

The chain employs TRBV7-2 and TRBJ1-6, with D possibly TRBD1 on 5 matching bases. CDR1 SGHTA and CDR2 FQGNSA come from the germline V gene. The CDR3 runs to 14 residues. Trimming pared 1 base from V and 6 bases from J, leaving 7 bases between. In DNA, the CDR3 is TGTGCCAGCAGCTTAGGACAGACTAATTCACCCCTCCACTTT. Translating it yields CASSLGQTNSPLHF.

This clonotype was recorded a few times. This chain uses TRBV5-1 with TRBJ1-1, with D possibly matching TRBD1 (5 bases). V lost 4 bases to trimming and J lost 4 bases, with 17 bases between them. The CDR3 extends over 15 amino acids. The V gene's germline CDR1 is SGHRS and CDR2 YFSETQ. CDR3 in amino acids: CASSPDPAGGTEAFF. The DNA for the CDR3 is TGCGCCAGCAGCCCCGACCCGGCCGGGGGCACTGAAGCTTTCTTT.

This clonotype was counted a few times. This rearrangement joins TRBV7-9 to TRBJ1-2, with a weak D call TRBD1 (5 bases). The length of the CDR3 is 14 residues. Germline values: CDR1 SEHNR, CDR2 FQNEAQ (reference sequence). The V and J ends lost 4 bases and 1 base respectively, with 10 bases between them. CDR3 loop: CASSSGRLNYGYTF. CDR3 nucleotides: TGTGCCAGCAGCTCGGGACGGCTTAACTATGGCTACACCTTC.